Below, 15 T cell receptor beta chains from the same sample are listed, as sequenced in a study of T cell changes during pregnancy in multiple sclerosis. The method was immunoSEQ multiplex PCR; TCRdb's version includes in-frame clones alone and lacks a portion of them. The sample carries 50,000 to 60,000 clones, about nine tenths recorded once. Material: CD4+ T cells from peripheral blood mononuclear cells, obtained in the first trimester of pregnancy. These TCRs come from a female donor with multiple sclerosis, enrolled in a pregnancy study.

The chain carries TRBV6-5 and TRBJ1-2; TRBD1 might be the D (5 bases). Germline values: CDR1 MNHEY, CDR2 SVGAGI. V lost 0 bases and J lost 0, with 8 bases in between. The CDR3 runs to 15 residues. The CDR3: CASSYSRGANYGYTF. The CDR3 DNA follows: TGTGCCAGCAGTTACTCGCGGGGGGCTAACTATGGCTACACCTTC.

The genes are TRBV18 and TRBJ1-1; D not certain. The CDR3 covers 13 residues. The V end lost 3 bases, the J end lost 0 bases, and 5 bases lay between the germline ends. The germline V gene encodes CDR1 KGHSH and CDR2 LQKENI. The CDR3 nucleotides read TGTGCCAGCTCACCCGGGGTGAACACTGAAGCTTTCTTT. Its translation is CASSPGVNTEAFF.

The rearrangement uses TRBV2 and TRBJ1-2; a weak D match, TRBD1 (6 bases). The V gene lost 6 bases and the J gene lost 2 bases, with 16 bases spanning the gap. Germline CDR1 and CDR2: SNHLY and FYNNEI. The CDR3 length is 15 residues. CDR3 DNA: TGTGCCAGCAGGAGGACGGGGACAACAAACTATGGCTACACCTTC. It is translated as CASRRTGTTNYGYTF.

This chain connects TRBV5-1 to TRBJ2-3; D unclear. The CDR3 has 11 residues. The germline V gene has CDR1 SGHRS and CDR2 YFSETQ. V shed 2 bases and J shed 6 bases, with 4 bases lying between them. CDR3 DNA: TGCGCCAGCAGCTTCCGGGATACGCAGTATTTT. This gives the protein CASSFRDTQYF.

The J gene is TRBJ2-7, the V gene TRBV6-6, with 9 bases lining up with TRBD1. Germline V gene sequence: CDR1 MNHNY, CDR2 SVGAGI (reference sequence). J lost 0 bases, V lost 7 bases, and 10 bases had no gene match. The CDR3 is 16 residues long. The CDR3 protein is CASIKNRDRDSYEQYF. The DNA of the CDR3 is TGTGCCAGCATTAAAAACCGGGACAGGGACTCCTACGAGCAGTACTTC.

This chain joins TRBV5-1 and TRBJ2-1; 7 positions agree with TRBD1. Germline CDR1 and CDR2: SGHRS and YFSETQ. The CDR3 sequence is 17 residues long. The V and J ends lost 4 bases and 1 base, in that order; junction bases with no gene match: 11. The CDR3 DNA reads TGCGCCAGCAGCCTGTTCCCCGGGACAGCTTCCTACAATGAGCAGTTCTTC. As protein: CASSLFPGTASYNEQFF. Combining the CDR3 with reference TRBV5-1 and TRBJ2-1 gives the whole variable domain KAGVTQTPRYLIKTRGQQVTLSCSPISGHRSVSWYQQTPGQGLQFLFEYFSETQRNKGNFPGRFSGRQFSNSRSEMNVSTLELGDSALYLCASSLFPGTASYNEQFFGPGTRLTVL.

The rearrangement uses TRBV5-1 and TRBJ1-1, with D perhaps matching TRBD1 (5 bases). V shed 3 bases and J shed 5 bases, with 17 bases lying between them. The CDR3 spans 15 residues. Germline CDR1 and CDR2: SGHRS and YFSETQ. Here the CDR3 reads CASSWSDWEGTEAFF. The CDR3 DNA reads TGCGCCAGCAGCTGGTCAGACTGGGAGGGGACTGAAGCTTTCTTT.

This clone was seen a single time. The gene calls are TRBV5-1 and TRBJ2-3, with 8 bases lining up with TRBD1. Germline CDR1 and CDR2: SGHRS and YFSETQ. The CDR3 is made up of 15 amino acids. V shed 0 bases and J 6 bases; nucleotides not matched to a gene: 6. The CDR3 loop is CASSLGSGGRDTQYF. CDR3 nucleotide sequence: TGCGCCAGCAGCTTGGGATCAGGGGGCAGGGATACGCAGTATTTT.

The chain has TRBV15 and TRBJ2-3; 9 nucleotides line up with TRBD1. Germline-derived CDR1 and CDR2 are LNHNV and YYDKDF (reference sequence). The V and J ends lost 0 bases and 5 bases, in that order; junction bases with no gene match: 9. The CDR3 is 17 residues long. CDR3 amino acids: CATSREAGTGRVDTQYF. The CDR3 DNA reads as TGTGCCACCAGCAGAGAGGCCGGGACAGGGAGGGTAGATACGCAGTATTTT.

There are a few counts of this clone. The chain uses TRBV2 and TRBJ1-2; 11 bases are shared with TRBD1. With V trimmed by 6 bases and J by 7 bases, 4 bases remained unmatched. The CDR3 has 13 amino acids. From germline, CDR1 is SNHLY and CDR2 FYNNEI. The CDR3 sequence is CASRIGTGGGYTF. The CDR3 DNA reads as TGTGCCAGCAGAATTGGGACAGGGGGTGGCTACACCTTC. Full variable domain (outside the CDR3, taken from reference TRBV2 and TRBJ1-2): EPEVTQTPSHQVTQMGQEVILRCVPISNHLYFYWYRQILGQKVEFLVSFYNNEISEKSEIFDDQFSVERPDGSNFTLKIRSTKLEDSAMYFCASRIGTGGGYTFGSGTRLTVV.

The CDR3 sequence: CASTRGGRDSYEQYF. The CDR3, as DNA: TGTGCCAGCACCCGAGGGGGCAGGGACTCCTACGAGCAGTACTTC. The rearrangement uses TRBV28 and TRBJ2-7; 7 bases are shared with TRBD1. The CDR3 is made up of 15 amino acids. The trim removed 7 bases at V and 0 bases at J, leaving 9 bases unmatched. Germline CDR1 reads MDHEN; CDR2 reads SYDVKM.

The chain joins TRBV5-6 to TRBJ2-1; 13 positions match TRBD2. In germline, CDR1 is SGHDT, CDR2 YYEEEE. Trimming removed 3 bases from V and 7 bases from J; junction bases left unmatched: 10. This CDR3 contains 17 residues. The CDR3: CASSSPLTSGGDNEQFF. The CDR3 DNA reads as TGTGCCAGCAGCTCACCACTTACTAGCGGGGGGGATAATGAGCAGTTCTTC.

This sequence joins TRBV5-6 and TRBJ2-1; D gene unclear. From germline, CDR1 is SGHDT and CDR2 YYEEEE. The CDR3 is 12 residues long. V was cut by 4 bases and J by 3 bases, with 5 bases left in between. DNA of the CDR3: TGTGCCAGCAGCCCAGGCTACAATGAGCAGTTCTTC. It is translated as CASSPGYNEQFF.

The chain uses TRBV5-6 and TRBJ2-1; TRBD2 agrees at 8 bases. This CDR3 is built from 15 residues. In germline, CDR1 is SGHDT, CDR2 YYEEEE. The V and J ends lost 0 bases and 5 bases, in that order; junction bases with no gene match: 4. The CDR3 spells CASSLAGGAHNEQFF. CDR3 nucleotide sequence: TGTGCCAGCAGCTTGGCGGGGGGGGCCCACAATGAGCAGTTCTTC.

The chain carries TRBV9 and TRBJ2-2, with D perhaps TRBD1 (6 bases). CDR1 SGDLS and CDR2 YYNGEE come from the germline V gene. V dropped 4 bases and J dropped 6 bases, with 19 bases sitting between them. The CDR3 totals 16 residues. As DNA, the CDR3 is TGTGCCAGCAGCCTGTCAGGGACAATTAGACCCGGGGAGCTGTTTTTT. This sequence encodes CASSLSGTIRPGELFF.